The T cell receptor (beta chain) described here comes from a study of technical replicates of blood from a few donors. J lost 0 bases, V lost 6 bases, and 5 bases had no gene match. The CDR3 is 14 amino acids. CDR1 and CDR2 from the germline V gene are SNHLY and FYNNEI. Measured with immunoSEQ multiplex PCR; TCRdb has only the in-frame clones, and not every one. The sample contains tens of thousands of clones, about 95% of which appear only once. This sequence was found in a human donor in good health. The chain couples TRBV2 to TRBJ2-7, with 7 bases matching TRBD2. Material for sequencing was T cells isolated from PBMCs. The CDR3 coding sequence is TGTGCCAGCAGGGCGGGGGATCCCTCCTACGAGCAGTACTTC. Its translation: CASRAGDPSYEQYF.